The present T cell receptor beta chain was sequenced within a study of cytomegalovirus exposure and HLA in healthy donors. This CDR3 has 14 residues. V was pared by 4 bases and J by 0 bases, with 10 bases between. The germline V gene has CDR1 SGHRS and CDR2 YFSETQ. In the PCR, 60 Vbeta and 13 Jbeta primers were used. Only in-frame clones appear in the TCRdb table, and some are missing; sequencing was by immunoSEQ multiplex PCR. The sample yields about 150,000 clones, approximately 88% seen once. V and J are TRBV5-1 and TRBJ1-1; D is perhaps TRBD1 (5 bases). The sequencing sample was made of PBMCs. This receptor was obtained from a woman aged 18 to 35 in good health and CMV-seronegative. CDR3 sequence: CASSLRGVNTEAFF. CDR3 sequence (DNA): TGCGCCAGCAGCCTCCGGGGGGTGAACACTGAAGCTTTCTTT. The complete variable domain, with remaining parts taken from reference TRBV5-1 and TRBJ1-1, reads KAGVTQTPRYLIKTRGQQVTLSCSPISGHRSVSWYQQTPGQGLQFLFEYFSETQRNKGNFPGRFSGRQFSNSRSEMNVSTLELGDSALYLCASSLRGVNTEAFFGQGTRLTVV.